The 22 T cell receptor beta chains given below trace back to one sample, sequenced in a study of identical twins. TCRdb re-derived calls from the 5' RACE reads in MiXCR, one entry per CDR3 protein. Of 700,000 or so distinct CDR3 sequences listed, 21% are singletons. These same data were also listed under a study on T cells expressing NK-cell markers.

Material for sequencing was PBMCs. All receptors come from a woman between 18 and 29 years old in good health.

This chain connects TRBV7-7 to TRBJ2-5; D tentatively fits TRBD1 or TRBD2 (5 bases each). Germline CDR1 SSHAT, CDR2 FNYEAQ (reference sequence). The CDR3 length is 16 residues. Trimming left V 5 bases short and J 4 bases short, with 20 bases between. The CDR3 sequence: CASSQGAQPGRETQYF. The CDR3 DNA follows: TGTGCCAGCAGCCAAGGGGCCCAGCCGGGAAGAGAGACCCAGTACTTC.

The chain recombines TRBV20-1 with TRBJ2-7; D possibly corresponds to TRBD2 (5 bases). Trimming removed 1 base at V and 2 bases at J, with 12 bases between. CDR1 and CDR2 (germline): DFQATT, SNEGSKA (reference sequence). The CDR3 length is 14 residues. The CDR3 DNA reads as TGCAGTGCTAGAGCGGGGTTAGGGACCTACGAGCAGTACTTC. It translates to CSARAGLGTYEQYF.

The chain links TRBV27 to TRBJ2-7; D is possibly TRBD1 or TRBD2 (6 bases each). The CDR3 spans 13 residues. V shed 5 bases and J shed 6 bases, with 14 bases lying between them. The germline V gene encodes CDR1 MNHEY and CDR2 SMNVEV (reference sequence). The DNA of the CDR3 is TGTGCCAGCAGTATACTCGGGGGCGGCGAGCAGTACTTC. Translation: CASSILGGGEQYF.

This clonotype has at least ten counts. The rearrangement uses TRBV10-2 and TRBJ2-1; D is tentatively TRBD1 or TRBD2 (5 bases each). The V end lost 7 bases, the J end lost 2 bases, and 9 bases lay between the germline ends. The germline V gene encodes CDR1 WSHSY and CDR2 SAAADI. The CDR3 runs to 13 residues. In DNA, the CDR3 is TGCGCCAGCATGGGACGGCCCTACAATGAGCAGTTCTTC. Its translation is CASMGRPYNEQFF.

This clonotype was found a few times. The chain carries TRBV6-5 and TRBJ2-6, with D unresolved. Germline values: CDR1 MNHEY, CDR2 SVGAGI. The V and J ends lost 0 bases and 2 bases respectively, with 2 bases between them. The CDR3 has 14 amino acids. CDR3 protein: CASSYSTGANVLTF. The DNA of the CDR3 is TGTGCCAGCAGTTACTCGACTGGGGCCAACGTCCTGACTTTC.

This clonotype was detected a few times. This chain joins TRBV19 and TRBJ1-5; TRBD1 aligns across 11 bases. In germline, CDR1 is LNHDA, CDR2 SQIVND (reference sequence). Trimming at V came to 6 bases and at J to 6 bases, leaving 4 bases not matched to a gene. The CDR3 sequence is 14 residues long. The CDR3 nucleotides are TGTGCCAGTAGCGGACAGGGGGCGCGTCAGCCCCAGCATTTT. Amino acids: CASSGQGARQPQHF. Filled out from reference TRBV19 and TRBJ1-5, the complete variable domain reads DGGITQSPKYLFRKEGQNVTLSCEQNLNHDAMYWYRQDPGQGLRLIYYSQIVNDFQKGDIAEGYSVSREKKESFPLTVTSAQKNPTAFYLCASSGQGARQPQHFGDGTRLSIL.

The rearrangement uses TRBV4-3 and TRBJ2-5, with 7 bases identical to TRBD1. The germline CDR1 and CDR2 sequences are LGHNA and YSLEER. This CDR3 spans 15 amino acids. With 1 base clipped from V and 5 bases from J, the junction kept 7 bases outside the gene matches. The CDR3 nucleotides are TGCGCCAGCAGCCAAGGCAGGGGGAGAGGGGAGACCCAGTACTTC. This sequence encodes CASSQGRGRGETQYF.

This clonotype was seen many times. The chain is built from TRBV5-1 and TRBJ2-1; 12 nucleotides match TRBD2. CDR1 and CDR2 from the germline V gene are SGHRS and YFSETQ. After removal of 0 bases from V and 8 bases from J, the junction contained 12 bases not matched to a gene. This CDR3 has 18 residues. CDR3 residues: CASSLEASGGAWGDEQFF. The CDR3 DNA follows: TGCGCCAGCAGCTTGGAGGCTAGCGGGGGGGCCTGGGGAGATGAGCAGTTCTTC.

Written as DNA, the CDR3 is TGTGCCAGCAGTTTAAGGGCTAGCGGGGGACAGTATTTT. This encodes CASSLRASGGQYF. The chain has TRBV12-3 or TRBV12-4 and TRBJ2-3; 10 bases line up with TRBD2. V shed 2 bases and J 12 bases; nucleotides not matched to a gene: 5. The CDR3 sequence is 13 residues long.

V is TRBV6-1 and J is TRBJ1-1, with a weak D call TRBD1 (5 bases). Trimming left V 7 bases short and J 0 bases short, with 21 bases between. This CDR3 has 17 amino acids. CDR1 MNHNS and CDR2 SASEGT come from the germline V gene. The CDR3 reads CASTATRWGIMNTEAFF. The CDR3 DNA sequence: TGTGCCAGCACTGCAACCCGGTGGGGGATCATGAACACTGAAGCTTTCTTT.

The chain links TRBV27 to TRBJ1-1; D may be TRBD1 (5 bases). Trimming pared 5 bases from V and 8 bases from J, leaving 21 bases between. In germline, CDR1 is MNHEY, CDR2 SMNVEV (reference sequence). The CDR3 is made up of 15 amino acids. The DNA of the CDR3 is TGTGCCAGCAGTCCAGCCCTGACAGTTTTTCTGGAAGCTTTCTTT. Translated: CASSPALTVFLEAFF.

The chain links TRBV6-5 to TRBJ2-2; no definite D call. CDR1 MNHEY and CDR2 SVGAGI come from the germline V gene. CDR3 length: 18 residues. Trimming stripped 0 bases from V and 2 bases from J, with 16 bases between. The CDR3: CASSYSLRSSKNTGELFF. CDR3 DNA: TGTGCCAGCAGTTACTCACTGAGGTCATCTAAAAACACCGGGGAGCTGTTTTTT.

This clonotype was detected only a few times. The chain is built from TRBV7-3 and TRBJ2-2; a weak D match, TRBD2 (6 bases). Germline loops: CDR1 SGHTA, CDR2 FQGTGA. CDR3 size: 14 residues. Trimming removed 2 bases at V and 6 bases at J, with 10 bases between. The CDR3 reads CASSLGRTSGELFF. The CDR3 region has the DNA TGTGCCAGCAGCTTAGGGAGGACATCCGGGGAGCTGTTTTTT.

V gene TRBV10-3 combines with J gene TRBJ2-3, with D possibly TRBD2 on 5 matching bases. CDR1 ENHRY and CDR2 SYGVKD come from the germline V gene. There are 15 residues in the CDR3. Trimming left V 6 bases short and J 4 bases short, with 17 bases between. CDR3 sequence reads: CAIRGLAAPSDTQYF. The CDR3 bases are TGTGCCATCAGGGGTCTAGCAGCTCCTTCAGATACGCAGTATTTT.

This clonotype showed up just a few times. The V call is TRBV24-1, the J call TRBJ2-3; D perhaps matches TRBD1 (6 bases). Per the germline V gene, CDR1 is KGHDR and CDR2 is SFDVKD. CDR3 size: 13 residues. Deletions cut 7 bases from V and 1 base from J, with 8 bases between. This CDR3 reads CATRRTGTDTQYF. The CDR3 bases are TGTGCCACCAGAAGGACAGGCACAGATACGCAGTATTTT.

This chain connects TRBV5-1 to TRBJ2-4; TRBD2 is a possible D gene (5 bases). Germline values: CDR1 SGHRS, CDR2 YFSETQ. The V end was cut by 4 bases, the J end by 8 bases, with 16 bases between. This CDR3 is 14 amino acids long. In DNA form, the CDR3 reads TGCGCCAGCAGCCCCCCAGGAGGAGGAGACATTCAGTACTTC. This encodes CASSPPGGGDIQYF.

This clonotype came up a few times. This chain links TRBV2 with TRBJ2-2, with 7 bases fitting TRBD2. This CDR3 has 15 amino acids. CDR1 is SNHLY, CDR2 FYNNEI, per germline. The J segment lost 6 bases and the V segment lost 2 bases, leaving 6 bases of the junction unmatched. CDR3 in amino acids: CASSETGRGAGELFF. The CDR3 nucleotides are TGTGCCAGCAGTGAAACTGGTCGGGGGGCCGGGGAGCTGTTTTTT.

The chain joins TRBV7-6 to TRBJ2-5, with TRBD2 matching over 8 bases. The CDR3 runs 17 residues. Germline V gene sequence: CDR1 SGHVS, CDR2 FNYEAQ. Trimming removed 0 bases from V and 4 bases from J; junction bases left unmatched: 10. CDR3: CASSLASRGGLGETQYF. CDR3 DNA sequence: TGTGCCAGCAGCTTAGCGTCCCGGGGGGGCCTTGGAGAGACCCAGTACTTC.

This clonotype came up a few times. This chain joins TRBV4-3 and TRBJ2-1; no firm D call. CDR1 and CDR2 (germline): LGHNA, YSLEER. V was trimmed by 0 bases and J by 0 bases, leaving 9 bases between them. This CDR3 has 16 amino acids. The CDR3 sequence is CASSQELQYSYNEQFF. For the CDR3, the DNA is TGCGCCAGCAGCCAAGAGTTGCAGTACTCCTACAATGAGCAGTTCTTC.

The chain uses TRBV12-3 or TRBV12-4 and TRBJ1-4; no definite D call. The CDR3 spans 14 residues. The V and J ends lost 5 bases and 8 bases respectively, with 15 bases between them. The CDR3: CASSLQRAGEKLFF. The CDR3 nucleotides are TGTGCCAGCAGTCTACAGCGGGCAGGAGAAAAACTGTTTTTT.

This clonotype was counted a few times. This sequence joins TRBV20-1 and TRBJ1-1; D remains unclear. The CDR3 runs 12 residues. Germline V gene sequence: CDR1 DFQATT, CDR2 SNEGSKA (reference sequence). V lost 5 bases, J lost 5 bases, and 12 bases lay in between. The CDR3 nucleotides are TGCAGTGCTGTACTTTGGGGTACTGAAGCTTTCTTT. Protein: CSAVLWGTEAFF.

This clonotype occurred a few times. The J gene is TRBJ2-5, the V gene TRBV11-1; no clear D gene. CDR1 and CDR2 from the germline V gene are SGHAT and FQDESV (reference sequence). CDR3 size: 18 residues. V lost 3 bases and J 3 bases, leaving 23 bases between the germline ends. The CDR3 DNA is TGTGCCAGCAGCTTCACGCTTAGGCCGGGCCCACGGGAAGAGACCCAGTACTTC. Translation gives CASSFTLRPGPREETQYF. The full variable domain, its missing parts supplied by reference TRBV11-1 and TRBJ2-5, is EAEVAQSPRYKITEKSQAVAFWCDPISGHATLYWYRQILGQGPELLVQFQDESVVDDSQLPKDRFSAERLKGVDSTLKIQPAELGDSAMYLCASSFTLRPGPREETQYFGPGTRLLVL.